The present TCR beta chain was sequenced within a study of regulatory T cells in long-lasting Graves disease. The sample's time point: persistent/refractory GD, antithyroid drugs over 5 years with positive TRAb. There was RNA extracted from PBMCs, and the TCR library was made from it. Patients were from an endocrinology department in Xi'an, China. This clonotype has just a few counts. iRepertoire HTBI primers and Arm-PCR of CDR3 regions built TCR beta libraries. TCRdb reanalysed the multiplex PCR reads using MiXCR and keeps one entry per CDR3 protein. Altogether approximately 500,000 distinct CDR3 sequences are present, around a fifth being singletons, with the ten largest covering roughly 6.9%. CDR3 length: 16 amino acids. CDR1 SGHDT and CDR2 YYEEEE come from the germline V gene. V lost 0 bases and J lost 7; bases outside the gene matches: 8.

This TCR was sampled from a female donor with Graves disease. The specimen comprised peripheral blood mononuclear cells (PBMCs), sampled when the disease was refractory, from a patient treated with antithyroid drugs. V usage is TRBV5-6 and J usage is TRBJ1-1, with 11 bases identical to TRBD1. As DNA, the CDR3 is TGTGCCAGCAGCTTGGGGACAGGGGGCAACGGGGATGAAGCTTTCTTT. It encodes CASSLGTGGNGDEAFF.